This T cell receptor (beta chain) stems from a study of T cell responses to AZD1222 COVID-19 vaccine. Some clones are missing from TCRdb's copy, which holds only in-frame ones; the method was immunoSEQ multiplex PCR. This table has approximately 200,000 clones, around 87% appearing once. The CDR3 extends over 13 amino acids. V gave up 11 bases and J gave up 2 bases, with 13 bases separating them. Germline CDR1 reads SNHLY; CDR2 reads FYNNEI. This clonotype was obtained from an adult in good health. Sequences were derived from peripheral blood, sampled on day 0 of MenACWY control vaccination. J is TRBJ1-3 and V is TRBV2, with a possible D match to TRBD1 (5 bases). CDR3 loop: CAWGRGPGNTIYF. The CDR3, as DNA: TGTGCCTGGGGACGAGGTCCTGGAAACACCATATATTTT. Filled out from reference TRBV2 and TRBJ1-3, the complete variable domain reads EPEVTQTPSHQVTQMGQEVILRCVPISNHLYFYWYRQILGQKVEFLVSFYNNEISEKSEIFDDQFSVERPDGSNFTLKIRSTKLEDSAMYFCAWGRGPGNTIYFGEGSWLTVV.